These 7 T cell receptor beta chains came from one sample sequenced in a study of blood T cell repertoires in COVID-19. Only in-frame clones appear in the TCRdb table, and some are missing; sequencing was by immunoSEQ multiplex PCR. The sample has approximately 230,000 clones, 75% to 90% seen once. The sequencing sample was made of peripheral blood. The source of these receptors is a young man who had recovered from COVID-19.

CDR3 amino acids: CASSPGGTSTDTQYF. In DNA form, the CDR3 reads TGTGCCAGCAGTCCGGGGGGAACTAGCACAGATACGCAGTATTTT. The gene calls are TRBV6-2 or TRBV6-3 and TRBJ2-3; TRBD2 aligns across 7 bases. The CDR3 consists of 15 residues. J was trimmed by 0 bases and V by 5 bases; bases with no gene match: 5. Germline V gene sequence: CDR1 MNHEY, CDR2 SVGEGT.

The chain is built from TRBV12-3 or TRBV12-4 and TRBJ2-7; D may be TRBD2 (5 bases). V was clipped by 5 bases and J by 5 bases, with 10 bases between them. CDR3 length: 12 amino acids. CDR3 nucleotides: TGTGCCAGCAGTCATGGACTCCACGAGCAGTACTTC. This encodes CASSHGLHEQYF.

The V gene is TRBV6-5, the J gene TRBJ1-1; D may be TRBD1 (5 bases). Germline V gene data show CDR1 as MNHEY and CDR2 as SVGAGI. V dropped 6 bases and J dropped 1 base, with 9 bases sitting between them. CDR3 length: 13 amino acids. This CDR3 reads CASRRGKNTEAFF. For the CDR3, the DNA is TGTGCCAGCAGGCGGGGGAAGAACACTGAAGCTTTCTTT.

The V gene is TRBV5-1, the J gene TRBJ1-1, with D possibly matching TRBD1 (5 bases). In germline, CDR1 is SGHRS, CDR2 YFSETQ. There are 12 residues in the CDR3. Trimming took off 5 bases at V and 5 bases at J, with 10 bases between the two ends. The DNA for the CDR3 is TGCGCCAGCAGTAGGGGATATACTGAAGCTTTCTTT. As protein: CASSRGYTEAFF.

The chain carries TRBV19 and TRBJ2-7, with 8 bases matching TRBD1. The CDR3 loop spans 15 amino acids. Germline V gene lookup returns CDR1 LNHDA and CDR2 SQIVND (reference sequence). V was pared by 7 bases and J by 0 bases, with 8 bases of the junction left unmatched. CDR3 amino acids: CASTSGQATSYEQYF. The CDR3 bases are TGTGCCAGTACCTCGGGACAGGCGACCTCCTACGAGCAGTACTTC.

J is TRBJ1-1 and V is TRBV7-9; TRBD1 matches at 9 bases. This CDR3 spans 16 amino acids. Germline CDR1 and CDR2: SEHNR and FQNEAQ (reference sequence). V shed 3 bases, J shed 10 bases, and the junction held 15 bases outside the gene matches. CDR3 residues: CASSLATGGSLHGAFF. The CDR3 coding sequence is TGTGCCAGCAGCTTGGCGACAGGGGGGTCACTCCATGGAGCTTTCTTT.

The rearrangement uses TRBV4-2 and TRBJ1-1; tentative D call: TRBD1 (6 bases). The germline CDR1 and CDR2 sequences are LGHNA and YNFKEQ. The CDR3 has 16 residues. Trimming pared 3 bases from V and 0 bases from J, leaving 14 bases between. The CDR3 DNA is TGTGCCAGCAGCCACCCTTGGGGGGGCATGAACACTGAAGCTTTCTTT. Its protein product is CASSHPWGGMNTEAFF.